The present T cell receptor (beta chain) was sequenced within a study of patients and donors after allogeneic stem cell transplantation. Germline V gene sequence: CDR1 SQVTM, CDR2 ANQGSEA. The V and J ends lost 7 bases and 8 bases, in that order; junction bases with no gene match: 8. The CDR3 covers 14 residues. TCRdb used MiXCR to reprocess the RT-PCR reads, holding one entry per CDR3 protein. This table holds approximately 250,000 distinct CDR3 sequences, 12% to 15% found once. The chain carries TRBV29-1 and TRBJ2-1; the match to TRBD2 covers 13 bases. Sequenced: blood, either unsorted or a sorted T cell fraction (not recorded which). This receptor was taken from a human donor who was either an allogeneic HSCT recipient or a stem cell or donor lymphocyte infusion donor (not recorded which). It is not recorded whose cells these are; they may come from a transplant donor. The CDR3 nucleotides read TGCAGCGCCAGGACTAGCGGGAGTTGGCATGAGCAGTTCTTC. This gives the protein CSARTSGSWHEQFF.